These T cell receptor beta chains were read from a single sample in a study of graft-versus-host responses after intestinal transplantation. Their antigens remain unidentified. Generated by immunoSEQ multiplex PCR, the TCRdb table keeps only in-frame clones and is missing some. The top ten hold 1.2% of the sample, which has roughly 100,000 clones, approximately 93% seen once. Sequences were derived from unstimulated CD8+ T cells sorted from spleen or lymph node cells, sampled before intestinal transplant. These receptors were collected from a human donor who received an intestinal transplant. Both conserved end residues are trimmed from each CDR3. Clone size appears in some rows only: once, few, many, or a class for an expanded clone.

14	TRBV7-9	-	TRBJ2-1	ASSLGRSGGVDEQF
12	TRBV7-2	-	TRBJ2-1	ASSLVEGGDEQF
11	TRBV5-4	few	TRBJ1-4	ASSSGGAEKLF
12	TRBV9	-	TRBJ2-1	ASSVEGADNEQF
14	TRBV12-5	-	TRBJ2-5	ASAYPGDRGQETQY
15	TRBV4-1	-	TRBJ2-7	ASSQDPTGQGPYEQY
15	TRBV27	-	TRBJ1-6	ASSLVADFSYNSPLH
15	TRBV7-2	-	TRBJ2-1	ASSPPLRLAGENEQF
16	TRBV4-1	once	TRBJ1-1	ASSHPAGTRDYDTEAF
12	TRBV19	-	TRBJ1-1	ASSITGDSPEAF
13	TRBV29-1	-	TRBJ2-1	SVVPLAGDYNEQF